This note documents a single T cell receptor beta chain sequence. V lost 6 bases to trimming and J lost 1 base; unmatched junction nucleotides: 11. The CDR3 is made up of 16 amino acids. Germline V gene lookup returns CDR1 SQVTM and CDR2 ANQGSEA. The sample comes from a study of blood T cell repertoires in COVID-19. The wider study: Material from acute and convalescent COVID-19 was sourced from the United States, Italy and Spain. PBMCs, B-cell-depleted T cells, or T cells provided the cDNA or gDNA that made up the material.

Original analysis: Nucleated cell number was recorded as an estimate derived from reference gene primer amplification. The repertoire was sequenced with immunoSEQ multiplex PCR; TCRdb's copy has only in-frame clones and lacks some. That table supplies the V and J calls and clone size; D and trimming were determined from the DNA. The repertoire holds under 65,000 clones, with 90% as singletons. V and J are TRBV29-1 and TRBJ1-3, with 8 nucleotides matching TRBD1. Sequencing was performed on peripheral blood. The sequence came from a man aged 60-69 years with acute or convalescent COVID-19. CDR3 sequence: CSVSLPTGGSGNTIYF. The CDR3 bases are TGCAGCGTCAGCCTACCCACAGGGGGTTCTGGAAACACCATATATTTT.